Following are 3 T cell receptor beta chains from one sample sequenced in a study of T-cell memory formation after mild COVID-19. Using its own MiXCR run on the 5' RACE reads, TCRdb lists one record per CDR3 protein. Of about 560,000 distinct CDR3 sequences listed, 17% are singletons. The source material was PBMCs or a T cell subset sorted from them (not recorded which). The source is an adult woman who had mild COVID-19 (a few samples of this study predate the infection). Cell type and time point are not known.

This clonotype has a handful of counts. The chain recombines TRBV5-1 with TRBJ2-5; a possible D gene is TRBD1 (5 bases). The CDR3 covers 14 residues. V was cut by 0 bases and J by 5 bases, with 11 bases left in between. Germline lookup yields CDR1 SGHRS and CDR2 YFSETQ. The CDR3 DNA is TGCGCCAGCAGCTTGGTGGGGCTTTGGGAGACCCAGTACTTC. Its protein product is CASSLVGLWETQYF.

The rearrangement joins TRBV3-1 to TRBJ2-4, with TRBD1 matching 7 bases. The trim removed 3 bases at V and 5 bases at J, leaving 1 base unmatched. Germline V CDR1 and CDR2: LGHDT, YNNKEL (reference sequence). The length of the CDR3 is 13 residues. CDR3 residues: CASSHDRENIQYF. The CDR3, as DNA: TGTGCCAGCAGCCACGACAGGGAAAACATTCAGTACTTC.

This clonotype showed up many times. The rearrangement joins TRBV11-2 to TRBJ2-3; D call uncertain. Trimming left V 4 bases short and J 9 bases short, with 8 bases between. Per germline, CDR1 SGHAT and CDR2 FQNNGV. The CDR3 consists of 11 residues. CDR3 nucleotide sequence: TGTGCCAGCAGCTCGAAGGGCACGCAGTATTTT. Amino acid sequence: CASSSKGTQYF.